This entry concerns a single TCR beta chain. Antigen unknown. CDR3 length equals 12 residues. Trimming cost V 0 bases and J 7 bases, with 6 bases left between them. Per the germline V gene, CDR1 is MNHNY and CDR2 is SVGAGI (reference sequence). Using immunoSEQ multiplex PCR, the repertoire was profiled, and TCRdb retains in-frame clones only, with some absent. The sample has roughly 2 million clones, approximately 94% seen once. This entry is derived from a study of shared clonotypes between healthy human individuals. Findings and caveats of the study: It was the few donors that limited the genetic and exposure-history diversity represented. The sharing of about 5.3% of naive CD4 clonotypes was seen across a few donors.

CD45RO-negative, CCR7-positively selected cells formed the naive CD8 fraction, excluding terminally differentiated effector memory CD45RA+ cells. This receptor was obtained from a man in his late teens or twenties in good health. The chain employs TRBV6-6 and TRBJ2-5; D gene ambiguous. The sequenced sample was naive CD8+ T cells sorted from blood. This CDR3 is CASSYSEGTQYF. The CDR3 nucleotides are TGTGCCAGCAGTTACTCGGAAGGGACCCAGTACTTC.